This TCR beta chain emerged from a study of T-cell memory formation after mild COVID-19. Across the study: There were largely donor-specific TCR clusters.

TCRdb itself ran the 5' RACE reads through MiXCR, one entry per CDR3 protein. The profile shows roughly 600,000 distinct CDR3 sequences, roughly 18% of them singletons. Germline V gene sequence: CDR1 MRHNA, CDR2 SNTAGT. The CDR3 is made up of 16 amino acids. Unmatched junction bases numbered 19, after V lost 10 bases and J lost 9 bases. This clonotype was seen a few times. The genes are TRBV6-4 and TRBJ2-1; 9 bases fit TRBD2. The clonotype originates from an adult woman who had mild COVID-19 (a few samples of this study predate the infection). Cell type and time point are not known. Material for sequencing was PBMCs or a T cell subset sorted from them (not recorded which). In DNA, the CDR3 is TGTGCCACCCGAGTTTCCGCGGGGGGGCATGACCCTGAGCAGTTCTTC. This encodes CATRVSAGGHDPEQFF.